The rows below give T cell receptor beta chains drawn from one sample of a study of blood T cell repertoires in COVID-19. Assay: immunoSEQ multiplex PCR; the TCRdb copy retains only in-frame clones and omits some. Of about 170,000 clones in the sample, roughly 90% were seen once. Sequencing was performed on peripheral blood. The receptors shown here come from a man aged 18 to 29 with COVID-19, enrolled during active disease. Each CDR3 is given with its conserved first and last residue. Each record gives: CDR3 protein, CDR3 DNA, J gene, clone size, D gene, V gene. A D gene is named only where the DNA matches it firmly. Clone size, where shown, is once, few, many, or a class for clones that have expanded.

CDR3 protein: CASSIATGGEQYF
CDR3 DNA: TGTGCCAGTAGTATAGCTACAGGGGGCGAGCAGTACTTC
J gene: TRBJ2-7
clone size: once
D gene: TRBD1
V gene: TRBV19

CDR3 protein: CASSLTDLYGYTF
CDR3 DNA: TGCGCCAGCAGCCTGACAGACCTCTATGGCTACACCTTC
J gene: TRBJ1-2
clone size: few
D gene: -
V gene: TRBV5-1

CDR3 protein: CASNFGLALFF
CDR3 DNA: TGTGCCAGCAATTTTGGGCTAGCTCTGTTCTTC
J gene: TRBJ2-1
clone size: -
D gene: -
V gene: TRBV25-1

CDR3 protein: CASSQEQGAHGNTIYF
CDR3 DNA: TGCGCCAGCAGCCAAGAGCAGGGGGCGCATGGAAACACCATATATTTT
J gene: TRBJ1-3
clone size: -
D gene: TRBD1
V gene: TRBV4-3

CDR3 protein: CASSLRNGQGRQPQHF
CDR3 DNA: TGCGCCAGCAGCTTACGGAACGGACAGGGTCGGCAGCCCCAGCATTTT
J gene: TRBJ1-5
clone size: -
D gene: TRBD1
V gene: TRBV5-1

CDR3 protein: CASTPTGNEQFF
CDR3 DNA: TGTGCCAGCACCCCGACGGGCAATGAGCAGTTCTTC
J gene: TRBJ2-1
clone size: -
D gene: -
V gene: TRBV12-3/TRBV12-4

CDR3 protein: CASSYVYGGGNQPQHF
CDR3 DNA: TGTGCCAGCAGTTACGTGTACGGTGGTGGCAATCAGCCCCAGCATTTT
J gene: TRBJ1-5
clone size: few
D gene: -
V gene: TRBV6-6

CDR3 protein: CASSSWTGNSYEQYF
CDR3 DNA: TGCGCCAGCAGCTCCTGGACAGGGAACTCCTACGAGCAGTACTTC
J gene: TRBJ2-7
clone size: -
D gene: TRBD1
V gene: TRBV5-1

CDR3 protein: CASSLFGQGAEAFF
CDR3 DNA: TGTGCCAGCAGTTTATTTGGACAGGGAGCTGAAGCTTTCTTT
J gene: TRBJ1-1
clone size: -
D gene: TRBD1
V gene: TRBV28

CDR3 protein: CASSLGTGYGEQYF
CDR3 DNA: TGTGCCAGCAGCTTAGGGACAGGGTATGGGGAGCAGTACTTC
J gene: TRBJ2-7
clone size: few
D gene: TRBD1
V gene: TRBV7-2

CDR3 protein: CASSPLRTGSNQPQHF
CDR3 DNA: TGTGCCAGCAGCCCATTACGTACAGGTAGCAATCAGCCCCAGCATTTT
J gene: TRBJ1-5
clone size: -
D gene: -
V gene: TRBV7-9

CDR3 protein: CASSKRTGYEQYF
CDR3 DNA: TGTGCCAGCAGTAAGAGGACAGGCTACGAGCAGTACTTC
J gene: TRBJ2-7
clone size: -
D gene: TRBD1
V gene: TRBV6-5

CDR3 protein: CASSKLGRGRYNSPLHF
CDR3 DNA: TGTGCCAGCAGCAAACTTGGGAGGGGCAGGTATAATTCACCCCTCCACTTT
J gene: TRBJ1-6
clone size: -
D gene: -
V gene: TRBV21-1

CDR3 protein: CASSQDTTGAPANEQYF
CDR3 DNA: TGCGCCAGCAGCCAAGATACGACGGGAGCCCCCGCTAACGAGCAGTACTTC
J gene: TRBJ2-7
clone size: -
D gene: -
V gene: TRBV4-1

CDR3 protein: CASSLYRGYEQYF
CDR3 DNA: TGTGCCAGCAGCTTATATCGGGGTTACGAGCAGTACTTC
J gene: TRBJ2-7
clone size: -
D gene: -
V gene: TRBV7-2

CDR3 protein: CASSAQGDMQYF
CDR3 DNA: TGTGCCAGCAGCGCGCAGGGGGATATGCAGTATTTT
J gene: TRBJ2-3
clone size: -
D gene: TRBD1
V gene: TRBV9

CDR3 protein: CASSREDEQYF
CDR3 DNA: TGTGCCAGCTCACGCGAGGACGAGCAGTACTTC
J gene: TRBJ2-7
clone size: -
D gene: -
V gene: TRBV6-5

CDR3 protein: CASSLVGGPDTYEQYF
CDR3 DNA: TGCGCCAGCAGCTTAGTGGGAGGGCCTGACACCTACGAGCAGTACTTC
J gene: TRBJ2-7
clone size: -
D gene: TRBD2
V gene: TRBV5-1

CDR3 protein: CASSGQGAYEQYF
CDR3 DNA: TGTGCCAGCAGTGGACAGGGCGCCTACGAGCAGTACTTC
J gene: TRBJ2-7
clone size: few
D gene: TRBD1
V gene: TRBV7-9

CDR3 protein: CASSSLALAGAKTQYF
CDR3 DNA: TGCGCCAGCAGCTCCTTAGCGCTAGCGGGAGCGAAGACCCAGTACTTC
J gene: TRBJ2-5
clone size: few
D gene: TRBD2
V gene: TRBV5-1

CDR3 protein: CASSLGTGSWEQYF
CDR3 DNA: TGTGCCAGCAGCCTCGGGACAGGGAGCTGGGAGCAGTACTTC
J gene: TRBJ2-7
clone size: -
D gene: TRBD1
V gene: TRBV14

CDR3 protein: CASSSRQGGVRNQPQHF
CDR3 DNA: TGTGCCAGCAGTTCCCGACAGGGTGGAGTAAGAAATCAGCCCCAGCATTTT
J gene: TRBJ1-5
clone size: -
D gene: TRBD1
V gene: TRBV6-2/TRBV6-3

CDR3 protein: CAWMGWGGDGELFF
CDR3 DNA: TGTGCCTGGATGGGTTGGGGAGGAGACGGGGAGCTGTTTTTT
J gene: TRBJ2-2
clone size: -
D gene: -
V gene: TRBV30

CDR3 protein: CASSQLSRGGTNYGYTF
CDR3 DNA: TGCGCCAGCAGCCAACTAAGTAGGGGGGGGACTAACTATGGCTACACCTTC
J gene: TRBJ1-2
clone size: -
D gene: -
V gene: TRBV4-1

CDR3 protein: CASSLIRGRSETQYF
CDR3 DNA: TGTGCCAGCAGTCTTATCAGGGGGCGTTCAGAGACCCAGTACTTC
J gene: TRBJ2-5
clone size: once
D gene: TRBD1
V gene: TRBV28

CDR3 protein: CASSKGLAGGLTTDTQYF
CDR3 DNA: TGCGCCAGCAGCAAGGGACTAGCGGGAGGTCTTACAACAGATACGCAGTATTTT
J gene: TRBJ2-3
clone size: -
D gene: TRBD2
V gene: TRBV4-3

CDR3 protein: CASSPVPFEKLLF
CDR3 DNA: TGTGCCAGCAGCCCCGTACCTTTCGAAAAACTGCTTTTT
J gene: TRBJ1-4
clone size: -
D gene: -
V gene: TRBV7-6

CDR3 protein: CASSYGAPGMNTEAFF
CDR3 DNA: TGTGCCAGCAGTTACGGCGCCCCCGGGATGAACACTGAAGCTTTCTTT
J gene: TRBJ1-1
clone size: -
D gene: -
V gene: TRBV6-6

CDR3 protein: CASSLGAAGVHDEQFF
CDR3 DNA: TGTGCCAGCAGCTTGGGTGCGGCGGGAGTGCACGATGAGCAGTTCTTC
J gene: TRBJ2-1
clone size: -
D gene: TRBD2
V gene: TRBV5-8

CDR3 protein: CASSSFRDTQYF
CDR3 DNA: TGTGCCAGCAGCTCCTTCCGAGATACGCAGTATTTT
J gene: TRBJ2-3
clone size: -
D gene: -
V gene: TRBV13

CDR3 protein: CASRPGLAAWEQYF
CDR3 DNA: TGTGCCAGCAGACCGGGACTAGCAGCGTGGGAGCAGTACTTC
J gene: TRBJ2-7
clone size: -
D gene: TRBD2
V gene: TRBV7-2

CDR3 protein: CASSLTGHTGELFF
CDR3 DNA: TGTGCCAGCAGCCTAACAGGTCACACCGGGGAGCTGTTTTTT
J gene: TRBJ2-2
clone size: -
D gene: -
V gene: TRBV7-7

CDR3 protein: CASSFSTGGAGELFF
CDR3 DNA: TGTGCCAGCAGTTTTTCGACAGGTGGGGCCGGGGAGCTGTTTTTT
J gene: TRBJ2-2
clone size: -
D gene: -
V gene: TRBV28

CDR3 protein: CATGIGGFYGYTF
CDR3 DNA: TGTGCCACAGGGATAGGGGGCTTCTATGGCTACACCTTC
J gene: TRBJ1-2
clone size: -
D gene: TRBD1
V gene: TRBV28

CDR3 protein: CASSFGPGQGFTEAFF
CDR3 DNA: TGTGCCAGCAGTTTCGGACCGGGACAGGGTTTCACTGAAGCTTTCTTT
J gene: TRBJ1-1
clone size: -
D gene: TRBD1
V gene: TRBV7-2

CDR3 protein: CASTPRALKDTQYF
CDR3 DNA: TGTGCCAGCACCCCGAGGGCCCTCAAAGATACGCAGTATTTT
J gene: TRBJ2-3
clone size: once
D gene: -
V gene: TRBV9

CDR3 protein: CASTQSGTSVKNEQFF
CDR3 DNA: TGCGCCAGCACTCAATCAGGGACTAGCGTAAAGAATGAGCAGTTCTTC
J gene: TRBJ2-1
clone size: -
D gene: TRBD2
V gene: TRBV10-2

CDR3 protein: CASSQAIGREISYEQYF
CDR3 DNA: TGCGCCAGCAGTCAAGCGATCGGGCGGGAGATCTCCTACGAGCAGTACTTC
J gene: TRBJ2-7
clone size: -
D gene: TRBD2
V gene: TRBV23-1

CDR3 protein: CASSRPGEGSYEQYF
CDR3 DNA: TGTGCCAGCAGTCGCCCGGGAGAGGGCTCCTACGAGCAGTACTTC
J gene: TRBJ2-7
clone size: -
D gene: -
V gene: TRBV28

CDR3 protein: CASSQETRNNEQFF
CDR3 DNA: TGCGCCAGCAGCCAAGAGACTAGGAACAATGAGCAGTTCTTC
J gene: TRBJ2-1
clone size: -
D gene: -
V gene: TRBV4-3

CDR3 protein: CATTSGIGASYEQYF
CDR3 DNA: TGTGCCACGACGTCGGGCATTGGGGCTTCCTACGAGCAGTACTTC
J gene: TRBJ2-7
clone size: -
D gene: -
V gene: TRBV11-2

CDR3 protein: CASSLGQGQPQHF
CDR3 DNA: TGTGCCAGCAGCTTAGGTCAGGGACAGCCCCAGCATTTT
J gene: TRBJ1-5
clone size: -
D gene: -
V gene: TRBV7-2

CDR3 protein: CASSVGQGRYNEQFF
CDR3 DNA: TGTGCCAGCAGCGTAGGACAGGGGCGCTACAATGAGCAGTTCTTC
J gene: TRBJ2-1
clone size: -
D gene: TRBD1
V gene: TRBV9

CDR3 protein: CASSSKRKLAGVNNEQFF
CDR3 DNA: TGTGCCAGCAGCTCCAAACGAAAACTAGCGGGAGTTAACAATGAGCAGTTCTTC
J gene: TRBJ2-1
clone size: -
D gene: TRBD2
V gene: TRBV7-9

CDR3 protein: CASTPGQVFLLAKNIQYF
CDR3 DNA: TGTGCCAGCACCCCGGGACAGGTATTTCTTCTAGCCAAAAACATTCAGTACTTC
J gene: TRBJ2-4
clone size: -
D gene: TRBD1
V gene: TRBV7-9

CDR3 protein: CASSLNEKLFF
CDR3 DNA: TGTGCCAGCTCCCTCAATGAAAAACTGTTTTTT
J gene: TRBJ1-4
clone size: once
D gene: -
V gene: TRBV18

CDR3 protein: CASSEWAGRGNEQFF
CDR3 DNA: TGTGCCAGCAGTGAATGGGCAGGGCGAGGCAATGAGCAGTTCTTC
J gene: TRBJ2-1
clone size: -
D gene: -
V gene: TRBV6-1

CDR3 protein: CASSYRTGGAYEQYF
CDR3 DNA: TGTGCCAGCAGTTACAGAACGGGGGGAGCCTACGAGCAGTACTTC
J gene: TRBJ2-7
clone size: -
D gene: TRBD2
V gene: TRBV6-2/TRBV6-3

CDR3 protein: CSASPAGYNEQFF
CDR3 DNA: TGCAGTGCTAGTCCAGCGGGATACAATGAGCAGTTCTTC
J gene: TRBJ2-1
clone size: many
D gene: TRBD2
V gene: TRBV20-1